This T cell receptor (beta chain) was sequenced for a study of T cells in Graves' hyperthyroidism and ophthalmopathy. On this clonotype itself: The antigen is not known.

The study, taken as a whole, reports: Blood also held most thyroid clonotypes expanded beyond 0.001.

The CDR3 has 16 residues. Germline V gene lookup returns CDR1 LGHDT and CDR2 YNNKEL (reference sequence). Trimming pared 1 base from V and 4 bases from J, leaving 16 bases between. TCR beta CDR3 region amplification was performed from RNA transcripts. A set of HTBI primers served as the primers for a first-round RT-PCR of the TCR CDR3. TCRdb passed the multiplex PCR reads through MiXCR, listing each CDR3 protein once. The sample carries under 750,000 distinct CDR3 sequences, about 19% recorded once. This chain joins TRBV3-1 and TRBJ1-1; D possibly corresponds to TRBD1 (5 bases). Sequencing was performed on blood. This TCR was recovered from a woman aged 50 to 60 with Graves' hyperthyroidism that later progressed to Graves' ophthalmopathy. CDR3 sequence (DNA): TGTGCCAGCAGCCAAGTGGCGGGCGGGGCGTCCACTGAAGCTTTCTTT. Protein sequence: CASSQVAGGASTEAFF.